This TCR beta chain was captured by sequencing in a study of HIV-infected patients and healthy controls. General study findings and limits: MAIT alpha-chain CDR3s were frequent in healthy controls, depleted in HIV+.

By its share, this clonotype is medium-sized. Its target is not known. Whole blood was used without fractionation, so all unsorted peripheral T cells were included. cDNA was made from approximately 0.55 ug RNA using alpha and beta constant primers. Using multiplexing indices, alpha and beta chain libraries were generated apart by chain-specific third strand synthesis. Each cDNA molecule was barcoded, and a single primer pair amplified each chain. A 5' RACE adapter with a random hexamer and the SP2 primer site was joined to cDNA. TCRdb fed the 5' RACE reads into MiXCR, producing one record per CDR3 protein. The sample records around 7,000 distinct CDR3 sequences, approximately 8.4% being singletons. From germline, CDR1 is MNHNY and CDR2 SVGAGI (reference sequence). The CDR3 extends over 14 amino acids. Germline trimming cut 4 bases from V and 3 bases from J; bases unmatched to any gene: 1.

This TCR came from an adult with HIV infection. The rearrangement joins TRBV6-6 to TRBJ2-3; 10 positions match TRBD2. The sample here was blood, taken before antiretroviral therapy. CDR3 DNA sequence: TGTGCCAGCAGTTTTAGCGGGAGGACAGATACGCAGTATTTT. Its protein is CASSFSGRTDTQYF.